The next 13 T cell receptor beta chains were all read from a single sample in a study of beta chain features in type 1 diabetes. Expressed TCRB transcripts were sequenced because the entire RNA isolate underwent reverse transcription. This table comes from immunoSEQ multiplex PCR, and its TCRdb copy is limited to in-frame clones, with some not included. The sample includes roughly 150,000 clones, roughly 11% of them seen just once. The sequenced sample was central memory CD4+ T cells from blood. The source is a young man in good health.

A few counts support this clone. V is TRBV7-9 and J is TRBJ2-1; 11 bases are shared with TRBD2. The CDR3 has 14 amino acids. The J segment lost 10 bases and the V segment lost 5 bases, leaving 7 bases of the junction unmatched. Germline V lookup: CDR1 SEHNR, CDR2 FQNEAQ (reference sequence). The CDR3 here is CASSHSGRANEQFF. CDR3 sequence (DNA): TGTGCCAGCAGCCATAGCGGGAGGGCCAACGAGCAGTTCTTC.

This clone was detected only a few times. This rearrangement joins TRBV5-1 to TRBJ2-7; no clear D. This CDR3 has 13 residues. CDR1 is SGHRS and CDR2 is YFSETQ in the germline V gene. V lost 0 bases and J lost 6, with 10 bases in between. In nucleotides, the CDR3 is TGCGCCAGCAGCTTGGACACCCGGACCGAGCAGTACTTC. It codes for CASSLDTRTEQYF.

This clone has just a few counts. The V and J genes are TRBV2 and TRBJ2-5, with D possibly TRBD2 on 6 matching bases. Germline loops: CDR1 SNHLY, CDR2 FYNNEI. This CDR3 is 13 amino acids long. V lost 4 bases and J lost 0, with 6 bases in between. This chain's CDR3 is CASSGDYQETQYF. The CDR3 nucleotides are TGTGCCAGCAGTGGGGACTACCAAGAGACCCAGTACTTC. The full variable domain, in which reference TRBV2 and TRBJ2-5 provide the parts outside the CDR3, is EPEVTQTPSHQVTQMGQEVILRCVPISNHLYFYWYRQILGQKVEFLVSFYNNEISEKSEIFDDQFSVERPDGSNFTLKIRSTKLEDSAMYFCASSGDYQETQYFGPGTRLLVL.

The chain links TRBV6-5 to TRBJ1-5; 10 nucleotides match TRBD1. The germline gives CDR1 MNHEY, CDR2 SVGAGI. J gave up 7 bases and V 2 bases, and 2 bases lay outside the gene matches. The CDR3 contains 14 residues. As DNA, the CDR3 is TGTGCCAGCAGTTACGACAGGGGGCAACAGCCCCAGCATTTT. Its protein is CASSYDRGQQPQHF.

The chain is built from TRBV5-4 and TRBJ2-2; maybe TRBD1 (6 bases). CDR3 size: 15 residues. V gave up 4 bases and J gave up 4 bases, with 14 bases separating them. Germline V gene sequence: CDR1 SGHNT, CDR2 YYREEE (reference sequence). The chain's CDR3 is CASSLRTGFTGELFF. DNA of the CDR3: TGTGCCAGCAGCCTCAGAACAGGGTTCACCGGGGAGCTGTTTTTT.

This clone was detected only a few times. J is TRBJ1-1 and V is TRBV10-3, with a possible D match to TRBD1 (5 bases). Trimming removed 10 bases at V and 0 bases at J, with 12 bases between. CDR1 and CDR2 from the germline V gene are ENHRY and SYGVKD. The CDR3 is made up of 13 amino acids. The CDR3 loop is CANRDGLNTEAFF. The CDR3, as DNA: TGTGCCAACCGGGACGGCTTGAACACTGAAGCTTTCTTT.

Regarding this clone: Distinct nucleotide sequences in the sample also encode this CDR3. V and J are TRBV14 and TRBJ1-5, with a weak D call TRBD1 (5 bases). The germline gives CDR1 SGHDN, CDR2 FVKESK. This CDR3 region has 13 residues. V was clipped by 3 bases and J by 6 bases, with 9 bases between them. The CDR3 DNA sequence: TGTGCCAGCAGCCAGTGGGGGGGTCAGCCCCAGCATTTT. It encodes CASSQWGGQPQHF. The full variable domain, completed using reference TRBV14 and TRBJ1-5, is EAGVTQFPSHSVIEKGQTVTLRCDPISGHDNLYWYRRVMGKEIKFLLHFVKESKQDESGMPNNRFLAERTGGTYSTLKVQPAELEDSGVYFCASSQWGGQPQHFGDGTRLSIL.

V and J are TRBV7-3 and TRBJ2-2; D is perhaps TRBD1 or TRBD2 (5 bases each). V dropped 5 bases and J dropped 8 bases, with 18 bases sitting between them. Germline CDR1 is SGHTA and CDR2 is FQGTGA. The CDR3 spans 15 residues. DNA of the CDR3: TGTGCCAGCAGCCCAACCGGGACCAAGGGTGGGGAGCTGTTTTTT. Protein product: CASSPTGTKGGELFF.

The genes are TRBV20-1 and TRBJ1-1; no firm D call. The germline CDR1 and CDR2 sequences are DFQATT and SNEGSKA (reference sequence). The CDR3 is made up of 11 amino acids. CDR3 region: CRTAGNTEAFF. CDR3 coding DNA: TGCAGGACCGCAGGGAACACTGAAGCTTTCTTT.

This clone was seen a few times. The V and J genes are TRBV9 and TRBJ2-1; no clear D. The V gene lost 4 bases and the J gene lost 0 bases, with 11 bases spanning the gap. Germline loops: CDR1 SGDLS, CDR2 YYNGEE. The CDR3 totals 15 residues. DNA of the CDR3: TGTGCCAGCAGCTCGACCGACTTCTCCTACAATGAGCAGTTCTTC. This sequence encodes CASSSTDFSYNEQFF.

This clone was detected a few times. The chain uses TRBV28 and TRBJ2-1; D gene unclear. The CDR3 has 14 amino acids. Trimming removed 1 base from V and 14 bases from J, with 18 bases in between. In germline, CDR1 is MDHEN, CDR2 SYDVKM. The CDR3 region is CASSLSVWDNKEFF. The CDR3 DNA reads TGTGCCAGCAGTTTATCGGTGTGGGATAACAAGGAGTTCTTC.

This clone has a handful of counts. This rearrangement joins TRBV5-1 to TRBJ2-7; D is uncertain. CDR3 length equals 12 residues. Germline CDR1 and CDR2: SGHRS and YFSETQ. V lost 1 base and J 6 bases, leaving 8 bases between the germline ends. CDR3 DNA: TGCGCCAGCAGCTTGCCGTCAGCCGAGCAGTACTTC. It is translated as CASSLPSAEQYF.

In nucleotides, the CDR3 is TGTGCCAGCAGCTATCAGGGTTCGGAGACCCAGTACTTC. Amino acid sequence: CASSYQGSETQYF. The rearrangement uses TRBV9 and TRBJ2-5, with D possibly TRBD1 on 5 matching bases. Trimming removed 4 bases at V and 5 bases at J, with 12 bases between. The germline V gene encodes CDR1 SGDLS and CDR2 YYNGEE. CDR3 length equals 13 residues.